Shown below are 4 T cell receptor beta chains from a single sample sequenced in a study of PD-1 blockade in classical Hodgkin lymphoma (dated by TCRdb to 2019 to 2021). The label giving this sample's time point can be read as: cycle 1 day 1 (C1D1), immediately before nivolumab initiation. Every trial patient had relapsed following autologous stem cell transplantation, and prior brentuximab vedotin exposure was what differed among cohorts A, B and C. Libraries came from the immunoSEQ multiplex PCR assay. TCRdb mirrors the immuneACCESS table, restricted to in-frame sequences. Some clones are absent from its copies; in checked studies, under half trace to an unresolved V gene, and the reason for the others is unknown. The sample table shows around 40,000 clones, and around 80% are seen once. The ten top clones hold 10% to 15% of the sample. Sequenced here: peripheral blood mononuclear cells (PBMCs), sampled at baseline. These receptors were taken from a human donor with classical Hodgkin lymphoma.

This clone occurred a few times. Other DNA sequences within the sample encode an identical CDR3. The chain combines TRBV29-1 with TRBJ2-5; 14 bases align to TRBD2. Germline V gene sequence: CDR1 SQVTM, CDR2 ANQGSEA. The junction had 0 bases not matched to a gene; V was cut back by 1 base and J by 2 bases. This CDR3 is built from 15 residues. This CDR3 is CSVEGTSGGQETQYF. The DNA of the CDR3 is TGCAGCGTTGAAGGGACTAGCGGGGGGCAAGAGACCCAGTACTTC. Combining the CDR3 with reference TRBV29-1 and TRBJ2-5 gives the whole variable domain SAVISQKPSRDICQRGTSLTIQCQVDSQVTMMFWYRQQPGQSLTLIATANQGSEATYESGFVIDKFPISRPNLTFSTLTVSNMSPEDSSIYLCSVEGTSGGQETQYFGPGTRLLVL.

The gene calls are TRBV6-6 and TRBJ2-7; 7 nucleotides agree with TRBD1. Germline assignment: CDR1 MNHNY and CDR2 SVGAGI (reference sequence). Trimming removed 6 bases from V and 4 bases from J; junction bases left unmatched: 3. The CDR3 consists of 12 residues. CDR3 amino acids: CASSSQGYEQYF. The CDR3 DNA follows: TGTGCCAGCAGCTCACAGGGGTACGAGCAGTACTTC.

The CDR3 coding sequence is TGTGCCAGCAGCTTGACTAGCGGGCACCAAGAGACCCAGTACTTC. Translation: CASSLTSGHQETQYF. This chain links TRBV7-6 with TRBJ2-5; 10 bases match TRBD2. CDR1 is SGHVS and CDR2 is FNYEAQ in the germline V gene. There are 15 residues in the CDR3. J was trimmed by 0 bases and V by 3 bases; bases with no gene match: 1.

This clone is a singleton in its sample. V gene TRBV5-6 combines with J gene TRBJ2-1, with 13 bases lining up with TRBD2. Per germline, CDR1 SGHDT and CDR2 YYEEEE. This CDR3 has 16 amino acids. V lost 1 base, J lost 9 bases, and 7 bases stayed unmatched. CDR3 protein: CASSLRLAGGIGEQFF. CDR3 DNA sequence: TGTGCCAGCAGCTTGCGACTAGCGGGGGGTATCGGTGAGCAGTTCTTC.